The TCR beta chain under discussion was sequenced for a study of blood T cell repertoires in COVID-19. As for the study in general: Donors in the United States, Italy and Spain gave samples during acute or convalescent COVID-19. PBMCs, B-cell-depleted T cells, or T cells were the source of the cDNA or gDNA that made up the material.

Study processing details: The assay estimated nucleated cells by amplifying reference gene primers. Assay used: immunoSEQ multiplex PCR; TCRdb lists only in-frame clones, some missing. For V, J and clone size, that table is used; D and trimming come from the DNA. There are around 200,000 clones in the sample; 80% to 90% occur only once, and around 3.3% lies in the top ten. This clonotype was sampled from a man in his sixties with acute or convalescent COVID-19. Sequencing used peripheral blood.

CDR3 sequence reads: CASSPQMAGGRVLFF. As DNA, the CDR3 is TGTGCCAGCAGCCCCCAAATGGCGGGAGGGCGGGTGCTGTTTTTT. V and J are TRBV9 and TRBJ2-2; 9 bases fit TRBD2. The germline V gene encodes CDR1 SGDLS and CDR2 YYNGEE. This CDR3 has 15 amino acids. V lost 4 bases to trimming and J lost 13 bases; unmatched junction nucleotides: 14.